This T cell receptor beta chain emerged from a study of blood T cell repertoires in COVID-19. About the study: Nucleic acid was either cDNA or gDNA, and it came from T cells, B-cell-depleted T cells, or PBMCs.

CDR1 and CDR2 (germline): LNHDA, SQIVND (reference sequence). The CDR3 length is 14 residues. V lost 2 bases and J 7 bases, leaving 14 bases between the germline ends. Sequencing used immunoSEQ multiplex PCR; TCRdb keeps in-frame clones, though not all of them. The repertoire holds about 210,000 clones, with 75% to 90% as singletons. Material: peripheral blood. This TCR came from a woman aged 40-49 years with acute or convalescent COVID-19. The gene calls are TRBV19 and TRBJ2-5; TRBD1 might be the D (6 bases). The CDR3 protein is CASSIRDLGGTQYF. DNA of the CDR3: TGTGCCAGTAGTATAAGGGACCTAGGGGGGACCCAGTACTTC.